Given below is one T cell receptor beta chain in context. These data originate in a study of blood T cells in healthy people across ages. Together with a sample-barcoded 5' primer, a J-beta primer mix was included in a second PCR lasting about 7 to 11 cycles. In TCRdb, the 5' RACE reads were re-called with MiXCR into one record per CDR3 protein. Among some 1.1 million distinct CDR3 sequences listed, under 40% were seen once. Samples each had at least 5.5 micrograms of total RNA extracted. CDR1 and CDR2 from the germline V gene are ENHRY and SYGVKD. Trimming left V 2 bases short and J 0 bases short, with 13 bases between. This CDR3 is 17 amino acids long.

The sample was blood. The TCR comes from a man between 18 and 35 years old in good health. The chain is built from TRBV10-3 and TRBJ2-2; the D gene could be TRBD1 or TRBD2 (5 bases each). The DNA for the CDR3 is TGTGCCATCAGTGAGAACGGGGCAGTTTCGAACACCGGGGAGCTGTTTTTT. Amino acid sequence: CAISENGAVSNTGELFF.